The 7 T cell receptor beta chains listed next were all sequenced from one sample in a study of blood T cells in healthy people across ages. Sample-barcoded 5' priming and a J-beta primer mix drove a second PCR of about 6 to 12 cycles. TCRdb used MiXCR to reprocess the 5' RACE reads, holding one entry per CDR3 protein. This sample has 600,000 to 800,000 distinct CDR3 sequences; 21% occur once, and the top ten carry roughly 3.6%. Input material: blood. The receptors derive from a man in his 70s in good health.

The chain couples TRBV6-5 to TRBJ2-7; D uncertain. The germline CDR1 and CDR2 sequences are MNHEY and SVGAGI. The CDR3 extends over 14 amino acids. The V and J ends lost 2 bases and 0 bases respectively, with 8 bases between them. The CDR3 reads CASSYDPSSYEQYF. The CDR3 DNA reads TGTGCCAGCAGTTACGATCCTAGCTCCTACGAGCAGTACTTC.

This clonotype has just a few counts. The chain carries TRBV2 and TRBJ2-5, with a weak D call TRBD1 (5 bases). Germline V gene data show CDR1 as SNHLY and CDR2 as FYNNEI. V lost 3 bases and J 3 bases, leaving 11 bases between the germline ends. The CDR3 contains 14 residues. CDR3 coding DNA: TGTGCCAGCAGTGAGAATCCAGGGAAAGAGACCCAGTACTTC. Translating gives CASSENPGKETQYF.

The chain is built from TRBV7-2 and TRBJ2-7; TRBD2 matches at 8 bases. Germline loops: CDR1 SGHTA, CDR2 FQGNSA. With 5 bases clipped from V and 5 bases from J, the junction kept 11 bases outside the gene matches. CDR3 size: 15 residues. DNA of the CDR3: TGTGCCAGCAGCCTGAAGCGGGAGCCCCCTCACGAGCAGTACTTC. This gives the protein CASSLKREPPHEQYF. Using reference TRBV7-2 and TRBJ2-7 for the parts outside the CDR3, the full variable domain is GAGVSQSPSNKVTEKGKDVELRCDPISGHTALYWYRQSLGQGLEFLIYFQGNSAPDKSGLPSDRFSAERTGGSVSTLTIQRTQQEDSAVYLCASSLKREPPHEQYFGPGTRLTVT.

As DNA, the CDR3 is TGTGCCAGCAGTGAGGGGGAGCAGTACTTC. Amino acids: CASSEGEQYF. The gene calls are TRBV25-1 and TRBJ2-7; D not resolved. The CDR3 runs to 10 residues. Germline V CDR1 and CDR2: MGHDK, SYGVNS. V shed 3 bases and J shed 7 bases, with 4 bases lying between them.

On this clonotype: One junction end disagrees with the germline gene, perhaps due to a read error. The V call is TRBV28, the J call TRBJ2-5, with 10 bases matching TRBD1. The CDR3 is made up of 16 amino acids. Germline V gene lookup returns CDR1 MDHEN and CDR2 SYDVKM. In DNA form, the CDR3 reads TGTGCCAGCAACCGACCGGGACAGGGGTACCAAGAGACCCAGCACTTC. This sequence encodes CASNRPGQGYQETQHF.

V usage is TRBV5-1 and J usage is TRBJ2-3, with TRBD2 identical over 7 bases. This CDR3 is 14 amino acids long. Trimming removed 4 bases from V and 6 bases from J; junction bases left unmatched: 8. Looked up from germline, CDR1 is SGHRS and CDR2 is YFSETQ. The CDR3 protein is CASSDGTIGDTQYF. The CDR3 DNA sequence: TGCGCCAGCAGCGATGGGACTATCGGGGATACGCAGTATTTT.

The CDR3 DNA reads as TGCAGCGTTGAAGGGGGCTCGGGTACGCAGTATTTT. It specifies CSVEGGSGTQYF. The genes are TRBV29-1 and TRBJ2-3; maybe TRBD1 (5 bases). V gave up 1 base and J gave up 8 bases, with 10 bases separating them. The CDR3 loop spans 12 amino acids. The V gene's germline CDR1 is SQVTM and CDR2 ANQGSEA.